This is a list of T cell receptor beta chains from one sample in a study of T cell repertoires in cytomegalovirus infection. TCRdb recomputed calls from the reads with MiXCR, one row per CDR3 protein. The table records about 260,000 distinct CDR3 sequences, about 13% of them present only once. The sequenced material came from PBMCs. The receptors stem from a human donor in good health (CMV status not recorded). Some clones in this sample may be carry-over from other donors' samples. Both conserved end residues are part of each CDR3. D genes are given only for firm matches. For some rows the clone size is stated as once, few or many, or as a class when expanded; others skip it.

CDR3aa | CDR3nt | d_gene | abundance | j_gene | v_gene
CASSGGGSNEKLFF | TGTGCCAGCAGTGGGGGGGGCTCTAATGAAAAACTGTTTTTT | - | many | TRBJ1-4 | TRBV28
CASSQTLEAFF | TGTGCCAGCAGCCAGACCCTTGAAGCTTTCTTT | - | - | TRBJ1-1 | TRBV7-9
CASGEGVGGANVLTF | TGTGCCAGCGGGGAGGGGGTCGGTGGGGCCAACGTCCTGACTTTC | - | few | TRBJ2-6 | TRBV6-2/TRBV6-3
CASSPGGVEQYF | TGTGCCAGCAGCCCTGGGGGGGTCGAGCAGTACTTC | TRBD2 | many | TRBJ2-7 | TRBV7-2
CASSLDPPGLAYNEQFF | TGCGCCAGCAGCCTTGACCCCCCGGGACTAGCTTACAATGAGCAGTTCTTC | TRBD2 | many | TRBJ2-1 | TRBV4-1
CSASKGGTYEQYF | TGCAGTGCTAGTAAGGGGGGGACCTACGAGCAGTACTTC | - | - | TRBJ2-7 | TRBV20-1
CASRDSGSYEQYF | TGTGCCAGCAGAGATAGCGGGAGCTACGAGCAGTACTTC | TRBD2 | few | TRBJ2-7 | TRBV27
CSVTGRRGNTEAFF | TGCAGCGTTACCGGACGCCGGGGGAACACTGAAGCTTTCTTT | - | few | TRBJ1-1 | TRBV29-1
CASRQTSGNRYNEQFF | TGTGCCAGCAGACAGACTAGCGGGAATAGGTACAATGAGCAGTTCTTC | TRBD2 | many | TRBJ2-1 | TRBV28
CSVETTGTGGDEQYF | TGCAGCGTTGAAACCACCGGGACAGGGGGGGACGAGCAGTACTTC | TRBD1 | - | TRBJ2-7 | TRBV29-1
CASSLAAGGQGETQYF | TGTGCCAGCAGCTTAGCGGCGGGGGGGCAGGGAGAGACCCAGTACTTC | TRBD2 | many | TRBJ2-5 | TRBV7-8
CASSAPQQETQYF | TGTGCCAGCAGCGCACCACAGCAAGAGACCCAGTACTTC | - | many | TRBJ2-5 | TRBV7-2
CASSPRDWQDNEQFF | TGTGCCAGCAGCCCCCGGGACTGGCAAGACAATGAGCAGTTCTTC | - | many | TRBJ2-1 | TRBV11-1
CSAPGRTAYEQYF | TGCAGTGCTCCGGGACGGACTGCATACGAGCAGTACTTC | - | - | TRBJ2-7 | TRBV20-1
CASRSSGTANTGELFF | TGTGCCAGCAGATCTAGCGGGACGGCGAACACCGGGGAGCTGTTTTTT | TRBD2 | many | TRBJ2-2 | TRBV28
CSVEDGQGGTYEQYF | TGCAGCGTTGAAGATGGGCAGGGGGGAACCTACGAGCAGTACTTC | - | - | TRBJ2-7 | TRBV29-1
CASSPLDTRPDPDTQYF | TGTGCCAGCAGTCCACTCGACACAAGACCTGACCCAGATACGCAGTATTTT | - | many | TRBJ2-3 | TRBV28
CASSLGGKGAQETQYF | TGTGCCAGCAGTTTGGGTGGGAAGGGGGCACAAGAGACCCAGTACTTC | TRBD1 | few | TRBJ2-5 | TRBV12-3/TRBV12-4
CSAQGGAGNTEAFF | TGCAGCGCCCAGGGGGGGGCCGGGAACACTGAAGCTTTCTTT | TRBD1 | many | TRBJ1-1 | TRBV29-1
CSATVAGGRETQYF | TGCAGTGCTACCGTAGCGGGGGGGCGGGAGACCCAGTACTTC | TRBD2 | few | TRBJ2-5 | TRBV20-1
CASSLGDLGNTIYF | TGTGCCAGCAGCTTAGGGGATTTAGGAAACACCATATATTTT | - | many | TRBJ1-3 | TRBV7-2
CASSYSAFLNTEAFF | TGTGCCAGCAGTTACTCGGCCTTCCTGAACACTGAAGCTTTCTTT | - | many | TRBJ1-1 | TRBV6-6
CASRRVGTDTQYF | TGTGCCAGCAGGAGAGTTGGCACAGATACGCAGTATTTT | - | - | TRBJ2-3 | TRBV12-3/TRBV12-4
CASSLILSSPLHF | TGTGCCAGCAGTTTAATCTTAAGCTCACCCCTCCACTTT | - | many | TRBJ1-6 | TRBV12-3/TRBV12-4
CSADREWGTEAFF | TGCAGTGCTGACCGGGAGTGGGGCACTGAAGCTTTCTTT | - | few | TRBJ1-1 | TRBV20-1
CASSLALAGAYNEQFF | TGTGCCAGCAGCCTCGCCCTAGCGGGAGCCTACAATGAGCAGTTCTTC | TRBD2 | many | TRBJ2-1 | TRBV7-2
CASSLEFLGSSYNEQFF | TGTGCCAGCAGCTTAGAATTTCTGGGCAGTTCCTACAATGAGCAGTTCTTC | - | few | TRBJ2-1 | TRBV11-2
CASSPPRVGLLFNEQFF | TGTGCCAGCAGCCCCCCCCGGGTCGGTCTCTTGTTCAATGAGCAGTTCTTC | - | many | TRBJ2-1 | TRBV7-2
CAISEGGGIMNTEAFF | TGTGCCATCAGTGAGGGGGGAGGCATAATGAACACTGAAGCTTTCTTT | - | few | TRBJ1-1 | TRBV10-3
CASSQDRDETQYF | TGTGCCAGCAGTCAAGACAGGGATGAGACCCAGTACTTC | TRBD1 | - | TRBJ2-5 | TRBV12-3/TRBV12-4
CASRRTGSGQPQHF | TGTGCCAGCAGGAGGACAGGGTCTGGTCAGCCCCAGCATTTT | TRBD1 | - | TRBJ1-5 | TRBV6-6
CASSRVGTQETQYF | TGTGCCAGCAGCCGAGTCGGGACGCAAGAGACCCAGTACTTC | - | many | TRBJ2-5 | TRBV7-9
CASSLVSKTYEQYF | TGTGCCAGCAGCTTAGTATCCAAGACCTACGAGCAGTACTTC | - | medium-sized | TRBJ2-7 | TRBV7-2
CASSPRPRDTEAFF | TGTGCCAGCAGTCCCCGGCCGCGAGATACTGAAGCTTTCTTT | - | - | TRBJ1-1 | TRBV2
CASSYRDRDHEQYF | TGTGCCAGCAGCTACCGGGACAGAGACCACGAGCAGTACTTC | TRBD1 | few | TRBJ2-7 | TRBV7-8
CASSEPGGPKEQYF | TGTGCCAGCAGTGAACCAGGAGGTCCTAAGGAGCAGTACTTC | - | medium-sized | TRBJ2-7 | TRBV6-1
CASSPDGGRLLNTEAFF | TGTGCCAGCAGCCCCGACGGGGGCCGCCTGTTGAACACTGAAGCTTTCTTT | - | many | TRBJ1-1 | TRBV7-6
CASSTPRSSYEQYF | TGTGCCAGCAGCACACCGAGGAGCTCCTACGAGCAGTACTTC | - | - | TRBJ2-7 | TRBV12-3/TRBV12-4
CSVGGTDVNTGELFF | TGCAGCGTTGGGGGGACGGACGTGAACACCGGGGAGCTGTTTTTT | - | - | TRBJ2-2 | TRBV29-1
CAIRKTGDTDTQYF | TGTGCCATCAGGAAGACAGGGGACACAGATACGCAGTATTTT | TRBD1 | - | TRBJ2-3 | TRBV10-3
CASVSGWAQNIQYF | TGTGCCAGCGTGTCAGGGTGGGCCCAAAACATTCAGTACTTC | - | - | TRBJ2-4 | TRBV12-3/TRBV12-4